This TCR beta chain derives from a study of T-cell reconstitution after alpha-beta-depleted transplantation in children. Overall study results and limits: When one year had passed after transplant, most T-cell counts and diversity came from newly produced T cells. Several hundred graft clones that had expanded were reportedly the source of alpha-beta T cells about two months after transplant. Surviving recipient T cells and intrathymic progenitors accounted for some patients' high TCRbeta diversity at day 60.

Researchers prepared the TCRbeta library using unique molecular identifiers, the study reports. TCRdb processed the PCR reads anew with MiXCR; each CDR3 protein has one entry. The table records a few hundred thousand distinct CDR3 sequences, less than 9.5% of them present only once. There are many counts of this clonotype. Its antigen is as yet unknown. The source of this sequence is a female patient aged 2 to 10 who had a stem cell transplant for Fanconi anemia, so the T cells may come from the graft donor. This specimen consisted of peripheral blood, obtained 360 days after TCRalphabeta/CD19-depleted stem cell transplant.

As DNA, the CDR3 is TGCGCCAGCAGCCCAGCGGATGGGGGGCTAAACGATGAGCAGTTCTTC. It encodes CASSPADGGLNDEQFF. The chain uses TRBV4-3 and TRBJ2-1, with D possibly called TRBD1 or TRBD2 (6 bases each). The germline V and J ends were trimmed by 4 bases and 8 bases, with 21 bases remaining between them. The CDR3 is made up of 16 amino acids. Germline assignment: CDR1 LGHNA and CDR2 YSLEER.